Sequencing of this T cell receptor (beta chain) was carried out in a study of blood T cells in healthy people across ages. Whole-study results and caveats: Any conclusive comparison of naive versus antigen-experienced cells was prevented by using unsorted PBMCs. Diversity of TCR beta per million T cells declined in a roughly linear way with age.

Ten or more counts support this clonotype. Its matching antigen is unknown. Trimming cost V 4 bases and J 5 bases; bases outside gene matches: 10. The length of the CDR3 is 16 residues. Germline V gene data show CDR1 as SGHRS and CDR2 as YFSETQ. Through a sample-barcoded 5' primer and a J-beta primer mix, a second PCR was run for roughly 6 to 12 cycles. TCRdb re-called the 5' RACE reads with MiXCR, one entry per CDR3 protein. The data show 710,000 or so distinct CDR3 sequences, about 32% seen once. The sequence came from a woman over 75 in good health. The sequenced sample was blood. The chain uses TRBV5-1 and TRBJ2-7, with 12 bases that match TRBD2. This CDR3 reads CASSPGLAGIGNEQYF. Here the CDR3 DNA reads TGCGCCAGCAGCCCCGGACTAGCGGGGATCGGAAACGAGCAGTACTTC.